This T cell receptor (beta chain) emerged from a study of blood T cells in healthy people across ages. Primed by a sample-barcoded 5' primer and a J-beta primer mix, a second PCR proceeded for about 7 to 11 cycles. Sequencing recovered at least 2.5 million CDR3-containing paired-end reads from each sample. TCRdb reprocessed the 5' RACE reads via MiXCR and lists one record per CDR3 protein. The sample holds under 2,000,000 distinct CDR3 sequences, less than 50% seen once. Germline V gives CDR1 SGHRS, CDR2 YFSETQ. The V gene lost 3 bases and the J gene lost 1 base, with 13 bases spanning the gap. The CDR3 runs 15 residues. A remark on this clonotype: Its antigen is as yet unknown.

Findings and caveats of the study: Naive and antigen-experienced cells could not be conclusively compared, given unsorted PBMCs. Unknown donor CMV status possibly confounded expanded clonotype changes.

Each donor supplied approximately 10 milliliters of peripheral blood. The V gene is TRBV5-1, the J gene TRBJ2-5; a possible D gene is TRBD1 (7 bases). The receptor was derived from a woman aged 40 to 50 in good health. The sample was blood. This CDR3 reads CASSSGRGAQETQYF. The DNA for the CDR3 is TGCGCCAGCAGCTCGGGCAGGGGGGCCCAAGAGACCCAGTACTTC.